The rows below give T cell receptor beta chains drawn from one sample of a study of T-cell memory formation after mild COVID-19. Each CDR3 protein gets one entry after TCRdb re-called the 5' RACE reads with MiXCR. Of a few hundred thousand distinct CDR3 sequences listed, over 15% are singletons. Sequenced: PBMCs or a T cell subset sorted from them (not recorded which). These receptors originate from a young man who had mild COVID-19 (a few samples of this study predate the infection). Cell type and time point are not known. CDR3s include the opening cysteine and the closing phenylalanine or tryptophan.

V gene	CDR3 protein
TRBV5-1	CASKETTQPYGYTF
TRBV29-1	CSVAPGGNTEAFF
TRBV12-3/TRBV12-4	CASRIAGGRQPQHF
TRBV25-1	CASSDRGQDVSSSGNTIYF
TRBV5-5	CASSVAGVRGVYEQYF
TRBV12-3/TRBV12-4	CASSFGPAEKLFF
TRBV10-3	CAISESLAGGPEQFF
TRBV29-1	CSVGFGDSSNQPQHF
TRBV7-9	CASSLAGQTNEKLFF
TRBV11-2	CASSLDPQGPKLHF
TRBV9	CASSVEVVGGLANTGELFF
TRBV7-2	CASSRSGGRSYEQYF
TRBV6-2/TRBV6-3	CASSYGRSTSGQGTQYF
TRBV5-1	CASSSRGSSYNEQFF
TRBV9	CASSPMDKNYGYTF
TRBV6-5	CASSYNYEQYF
TRBV6-2/TRBV6-3	CASSYSVDPRAEAFF
TRBV6-5	CASRSPRTANYGYTF
TRBV24-1	CATSDVGAGLTQHF
TRBV12-3/TRBV12-4	CASARQGGNQPQHF
TRBV6-5	CASSYSPLMNTEAFF
TRBV6-1	CASRPSLGELFF
TRBV12-3/TRBV12-4	CASSFPGGYGYTF
TRBV12-3/TRBV12-4	CASSPGQGKYGYTF
TRBV15	CATRTDRGSYNEQFF
TRBV5-1	CASSLAGIKETQYF
TRBV28	CASSLTPGQNYGYTF